This passage covers 15 T cell receptor beta chains from one sample sequenced in a study of cytomegalovirus exposure and HLA in healthy donors. The PCR employed 60 Vbeta primers together with 13 Jbeta primers. Method: immunoSEQ multiplex PCR; TCRdb's copy keeps in-frame clones and lacks some. The top ten hold roughly 3% of the sample, which has approximately 130,000 clones, about 81% seen once. What was sequenced was PBMCs. Receptors originate from a woman in her thirties or forties in good health and CMV-seropositive.

The chain links TRBV6-1 to TRBJ1-1; D may be TRBD1 (6 bases). Trimming took 5 bases from V and 2 from J, leaving 15 bases between them. Germline V gives CDR1 MNHNS, CDR2 SASEGT. This CDR3 is 15 amino acids long. The CDR3 here is CASSPTGWRNTEAFF. The DNA for the CDR3 is TGTGCCAGCAGTCCAACAGGGTGGAGAAACACTGAAGCTTTCTTT.

The DNA of the CDR3 is TGTGCCAGCAGTTTGTCCGGGACTAGCGGACGCTACGAGCAGTACTTC. Its translation is CASSLSGTSGRYEQYF. The V gene is TRBV28, the J gene TRBJ2-7, with 11 bases fitting TRBD2. Looked up from germline, CDR1 is MDHEN and CDR2 is SYDVKM. With V trimmed by 3 bases and J by 3 bases, 7 bases remained unmatched. This CDR3 comprises 16 residues.

This clone was detected a few times. The rearrangement links TRBV4-2 to TRBJ2-5, with a possible D match to TRBD1 (6 bases). Trimming removed 1 base from V and 1 base from J, with 7 bases in between. From germline, CDR1 is LGHNA and CDR2 YNFKEQ. The CDR3 extends over 14 amino acids. The CDR3: CASSQVGAQETQYF. The CDR3 DNA follows: TGTGCCAGCAGCCAAGTGGGGGCCCAAGAGACCCAGTACTTC.

The chain combines TRBV12-5 with TRBJ1-1; D ambiguous. V lost 2 bases and J lost 3, with 7 bases in between. Germline CDR1 and CDR2: LGHNT and FRNRAP. The CDR3 contains 13 residues. CDR3 residues: CASGLIRDTEAFF. DNA for the CDR3: TGTGCTAGTGGTTTGATCCGAGACACTGAAGCTTTCTTT.

The chain recombines TRBV5-5 with TRBJ1-6, with D unclear. Looked up from germline, CDR1 is SGHKS and CDR2 is YYEKEE (reference sequence). This CDR3 spans 14 amino acids. V gave up 4 bases and J gave up 14 bases, with 19 bases separating them. CDR3: CASSPPGSRVSLHF. The CDR3 DNA sequence: TGTGCCAGCAGCCCGCCTGGGTCTCGGGTTTCCCTCCACTTT.

In its sample, this clone was seen a few times. This chain connects TRBV5-1 to TRBJ2-5; D ambiguous. V lost 4 bases, J lost 5 bases, and 15 bases lay in between. This CDR3 has 14 residues. Germline V lookup: CDR1 SGHRS, CDR2 YFSETQ. In DNA form, the CDR3 reads TGCGCCAGCAGCGTGATAGGCGTACAGGAGACCCAGTACTTC. It translates to CASSVIGVQETQYF.

The chain couples TRBV7-2 to TRBJ1-1; 8 bases are a match to TRBD1. V shed 1 base, J shed 4 bases, and the junction held 8 bases outside the gene matches. The germline V gene has CDR1 SGHTA and CDR2 FQGNSA. CDR3 length: 16 residues. CDR3 bases: TGTGCCAGCAGCTTAGTAAGGTTACAGGGGGGCACTGAAGCTTTCTTT. Amino acids: CASSLVRLQGGTEAFF. Combining the CDR3 with reference TRBV7-2 and TRBJ1-1 gives the whole variable domain GAGVSQSPSNKVTEKGKDVELRCDPISGHTALYWYRQSLGQGLEFLIYFQGNSAPDKSGLPSDRFSAERTGGSVSTLTIQRTQQEDSAVYLCASSLVRLQGGTEAFFGQGTRLTVV.

The CDR3 DNA is TGTGCCTGGAGTGTACGGGCAGGGAATCAGCCCCAGCATTTT. Translating it yields CAWSVRAGNQPQHF. This rearrangement joins TRBV30 to TRBJ1-5; TRBD1 might be the D (5 bases). Trimming left V 0 bases short and J 4 bases short, with 10 bases between. The CDR3 totals 14 residues. CDR1 and CDR2 from the germline V gene are GTSNPN and SVGIG (reference sequence).

The rearrangement joins TRBV27 to TRBJ1-6; no reliable D call. The V gene lost 2 bases and the J gene lost 7 bases, with 12 bases spanning the gap. Germline V gene lookup returns CDR1 MNHEY and CDR2 SMNVEV (reference sequence). The CDR3 length is 15 residues. The CDR3 protein is CASSLALEVNSPLHF. DNA of the CDR3: TGTGCCAGCAGTTTAGCCCTTGAGGTCAATTCACCCCTCCACTTT.

The chain combines TRBV10-3 with TRBJ1-2; D gene ambiguous. Trimming left V 3 bases short and J 7 bases short, with 12 bases between. The CDR3 spans 13 residues. CDR1 is ENHRY and CDR2 is SYGVKD in the germline V gene. The CDR3 loop reads CAISDRLLGGYTF. CDR3 DNA: TGTGCCATCAGTGACAGGCTTCTGGGTGGCTACACCTTC.

The J gene is TRBJ1-2, the V gene TRBV4-3; TRBD1 agrees at 9 bases. CDR1 and CDR2 (germline): LGHNA, YSLEER. The ends lost 0 bases at V and 7 bases at J; junction bases unmatched: 6. This CDR3 contains 15 residues. In nucleotides, the CDR3 is TGCGCCAGCAGCCAAGAGGGGACAGGGTTTGGTGGCTACACCTTC. Its protein product is CASSQEGTGFGGYTF.

This sequence joins TRBV7-2 and TRBJ2-3; 7 nucleotides align to TRBD1. CDR1 and CDR2 (germline): SGHTA, FQGNSA. This CDR3 is 15 amino acids long. The junction had 9 bases not matched to a gene; V was cut back by 5 bases and J by 4 bases. CDR3 sequence reads: CASSQGDRVADTQYF. CDR3 sequence (DNA): TGTGCCAGCAGCCAGGGCGACAGGGTGGCAGATACGCAGTATTTT.

The chain joins TRBV7-2 to TRBJ2-1; TRBD2 matches at 8 bases. The length of the CDR3 is 17 residues. V shed 3 bases, J shed 8 bases, and the junction held 15 bases outside the gene matches. The germline V gene encodes CDR1 SGHTA and CDR2 FQGNSA. In nucleotides, the CDR3 is TGTGCCAGCAGCTTTTTCCTGGCGGGAGGCCCGGGAGATGAGCAGTTCTTC. This codes for CASSFFLAGGPGDEQFF.

The chain uses TRBV7-9 and TRBJ2-3; 10 positions agree with TRBD2. This CDR3 has 15 amino acids. Germline V gene lookup returns CDR1 SEHNR and CDR2 FQNEAQ (reference sequence). The V segment lost 5 bases and the J segment 5 bases; nucleotides outside the gene matches: 7. This CDR3 reads CASSLTSGEVDTQYF. In DNA form, the CDR3 reads TGTGCCAGCAGCCTAACTAGCGGGGAGGTAGATACGCAGTATTTT.

This chain uses TRBV27 with TRBJ1-1; 9 bases align to TRBD1. The CDR3 sequence is 15 residues long. V shed 4 bases, J shed 1 base, and the junction held 4 bases outside the gene matches. CDR1 is MNHEY and CDR2 is SMNVEV in the germline V gene (reference sequence). CDR3 in DNA: TGTGCCAGCAGTTCACAGGGGGCGCCGAACACTGAAGCTTTCTTT. Translating it yields CASSSQGAPNTEAFF.